This paragraph covers one T cell receptor beta chain sequence. These data come from a study of Ad26.COV2.S vaccination and SARS-CoV-2 variants. Treatment meaning: about 20 received Ad26.COV2.S at low or high dose, single or two shots; about five received placebo; per-sample allocation not given. Vaccine and placebo recipients were sampled on day 63 after the first injection. Profiled with immunoSEQ multiplex PCR; TCRdb holds only in-frame clones, not every one. The sample has around 300,000 clones, approximately 86% seen once; the top ten hold around a tenth. Sequences were derived from peripheral blood, sampled in a trial of Ad26.COV2.S vaccine versus placebo. The TCR was taken from a person between 18 and 59 years old who received the Ad26.COV2.S COVID-19 vaccine or a placebo.

CDR3 in DNA: TGTGCCAGCAGCTCACCCAGCAGGCGTACTAATTCACCCCTCCACTTT. Protein: CASSSPSRRTNSPLHF. The chain joins TRBV5-6 to TRBJ1-6; no definite D call. Per germline, CDR1 SGHDT and CDR2 YYEEEE. V dropped 3 bases and J dropped 6 bases, with 16 bases sitting between them. The CDR3 totals 16 residues.